The 4 T cell receptor beta chains below all came from one sample that was sequenced in a study of blood T cell repertoires in COVID-19. Clones were read by immunoSEQ multiplex PCR, and TCRdb kept only the in-frame ones, dropping some. The repertoire consists of more than 25,000 clones, with around 92% occurring once and the leading ten covering more than 0.45%. The sequencing sample was made of peripheral blood. These receptors all stem from a woman aged 40 to 55 with active or convalescent COVID-19.

This chain joins TRBV12-5 and TRBJ2-1, with TRBD1 matching 12 bases. Losses at the gene ends were 6 bases for V and 7 bases for J; bases not matched to a gene: 10. The CDR3 sequence is 16 residues long. Per germline, CDR1 LGHNT and CDR2 FRNRAP. The CDR3 reads CASGRDRGLVRNEQFF. Written as DNA, the CDR3 is TGTGCTAGTGGCCGGGACAGGGGGCTGGTTAGGAATGAGCAGTTCTTC.

The chain links TRBV20-1 to TRBJ2-1; no clear D. Germline V gene lookup returns CDR1 DFQATT and CDR2 SNEGSKA (reference sequence). This CDR3 has 14 residues. V shed 3 bases and J shed 0 bases, with 9 bases lying between them. The CDR3 here is CSASSSSSYNEQFF. CDR3 nucleotides: TGCAGTGCTAGTTCCTCGAGCTCCTACAATGAGCAGTTCTTC.

This clone was picked up one time. V is TRBV2 and J is TRBJ1-2; 12 bases are shared with TRBD1. CDR3 length: 16 residues. The junction had 7 bases not matched to a gene; V was cut back by 6 bases and J by 2 bases. Per the germline V gene, CDR1 is SNHLY and CDR2 is FYNNEI. The CDR3 coding sequence is TGTGCCAGCAGCTATATGGGACAGGGGGCGAACTATGGCTACACCTTC. This gives the protein CASSYMGQGANYGYTF. Full variable domain (rest looked up from reference TRBV2 and TRBJ1-2): EPEVTQTPSHQVTQMGQEVILRCVPISNHLYFYWYRQILGQKVEFLVSFYNNEISEKSEIFDDQFSVERPDGSNFTLKIRSTKLEDSAMYFCASSYMGQGANYGYTFGSGTRLTVV.

The chain couples TRBV13 to TRBJ1-2; 8 bases are shared with TRBD1. The CDR3 contains 16 residues. Germline-derived CDR1 and CDR2 are PRHDT and FYEKMQ (reference sequence). The J segment lost 7 bases and the V segment lost 1 base, leaving 11 bases of the junction unmatched. The CDR3 spells CASSLAGQGGLRGYTF. CDR3 bases: TGTGCCAGCAGCTTAGCCGGACAGGGAGGTTTGCGTGGCTACACCTTC.